The sequence of this T cell receptor beta chain was determined in a study of T cell responses to AZD1222 COVID-19 vaccine. The CDR3 length is 16 residues. This clone was seen once. Data came from immunoSEQ multiplex PCR; TCRdb stores just in-frame clones and leaves some out. The sample lists 170,000 or so clones, just over 90% occurring once. The J gene is TRBJ2-7, the V gene TRBV21-1; the listed D gene, TRBD2, was not tested against the DNA. TRBV21-1 has pseudogene status. The receptor comes from an adult in good health. The sequenced sample was peripheral blood, obtained on day 0 of AZD1222 vaccination. The CDR3 here is CASRSPTLEGSYEQYF. In DNA, the CDR3 is TGTGCCAGCAGGTCTCCAACCCTCGAGGGCTCCTACGAGCAGTACTTC.